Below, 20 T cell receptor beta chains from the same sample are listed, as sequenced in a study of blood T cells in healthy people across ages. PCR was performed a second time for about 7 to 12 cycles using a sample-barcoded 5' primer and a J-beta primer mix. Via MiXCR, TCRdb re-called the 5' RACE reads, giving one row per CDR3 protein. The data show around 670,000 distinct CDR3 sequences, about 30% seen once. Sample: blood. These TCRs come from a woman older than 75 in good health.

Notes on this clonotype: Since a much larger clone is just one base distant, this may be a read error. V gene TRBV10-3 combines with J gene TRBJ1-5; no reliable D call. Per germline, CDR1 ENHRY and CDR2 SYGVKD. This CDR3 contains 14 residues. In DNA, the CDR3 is TGTGCCATCAGTGCGGGCCTTAGCGATCAGCCCCAGCATTTT. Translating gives CAISAGLSDQPQHF.

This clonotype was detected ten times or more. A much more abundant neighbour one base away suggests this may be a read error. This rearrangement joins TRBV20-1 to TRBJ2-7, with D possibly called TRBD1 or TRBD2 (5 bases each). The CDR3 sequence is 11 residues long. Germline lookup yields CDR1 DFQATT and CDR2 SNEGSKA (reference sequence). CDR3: CRAPRGSEQYF. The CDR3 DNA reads TGCAGGGCTCCCCGGGGCAGCGAGCAGTACTTC.

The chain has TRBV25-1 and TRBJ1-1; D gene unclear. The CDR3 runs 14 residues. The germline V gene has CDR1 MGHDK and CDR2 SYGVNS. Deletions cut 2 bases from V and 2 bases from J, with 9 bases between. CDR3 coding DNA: TGTGCCAGCAGTGAACCTAATATCAACACTGAAGCTTTCTTT. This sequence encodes CASSEPNINTEAFF.

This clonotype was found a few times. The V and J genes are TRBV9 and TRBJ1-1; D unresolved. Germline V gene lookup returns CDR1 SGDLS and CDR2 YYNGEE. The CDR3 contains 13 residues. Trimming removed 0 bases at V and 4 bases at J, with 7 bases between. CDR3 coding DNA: TGTGCCAGCAGCGTAGAACCGATCACTGAAGCTTTCTTT. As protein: CASSVEPITEAFF.

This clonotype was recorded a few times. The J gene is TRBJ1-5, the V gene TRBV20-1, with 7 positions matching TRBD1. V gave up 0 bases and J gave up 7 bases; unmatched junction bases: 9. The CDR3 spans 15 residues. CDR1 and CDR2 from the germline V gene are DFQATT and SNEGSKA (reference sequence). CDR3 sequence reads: CSARDSNRGNQPQHF. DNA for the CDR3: TGCAGTGCTAGAGATAGCAACAGGGGAAACCAGCCCCAGCATTTT.

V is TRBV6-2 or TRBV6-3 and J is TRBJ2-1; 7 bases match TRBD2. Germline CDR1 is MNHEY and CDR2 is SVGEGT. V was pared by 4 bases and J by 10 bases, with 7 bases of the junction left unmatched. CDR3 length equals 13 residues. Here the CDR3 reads CASSSGTSAEQFF. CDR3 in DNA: TGTGCCAGCAGTTCCGGCACTAGCGCCGAGCAGTTCTTC.

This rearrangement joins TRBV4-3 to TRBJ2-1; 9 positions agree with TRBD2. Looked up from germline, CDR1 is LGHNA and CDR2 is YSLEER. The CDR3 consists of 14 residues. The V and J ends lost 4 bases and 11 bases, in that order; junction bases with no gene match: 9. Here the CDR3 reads CASSPQRGEVKQFF. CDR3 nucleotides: TGCGCCAGCAGCCCTCAGCGGGGGGAGGTGAAGCAGTTCTTC.

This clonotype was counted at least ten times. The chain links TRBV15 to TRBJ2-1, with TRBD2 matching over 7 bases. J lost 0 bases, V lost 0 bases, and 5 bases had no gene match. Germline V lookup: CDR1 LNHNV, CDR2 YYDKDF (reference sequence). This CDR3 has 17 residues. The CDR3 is CATSRDGLAVSYNEQFF. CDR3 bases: TGTGCCACCAGCAGAGACGGGCTAGCGGTCTCCTACAATGAGCAGTTCTTC.

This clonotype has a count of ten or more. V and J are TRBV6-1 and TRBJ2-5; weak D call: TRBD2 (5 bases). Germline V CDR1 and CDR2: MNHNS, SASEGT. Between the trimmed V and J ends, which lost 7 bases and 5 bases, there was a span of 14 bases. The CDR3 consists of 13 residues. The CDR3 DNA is TGTGCCAGCACGGCGAGGGTGGGGGAGACCCAGTACTTC. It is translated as CASTARVGETQYF.

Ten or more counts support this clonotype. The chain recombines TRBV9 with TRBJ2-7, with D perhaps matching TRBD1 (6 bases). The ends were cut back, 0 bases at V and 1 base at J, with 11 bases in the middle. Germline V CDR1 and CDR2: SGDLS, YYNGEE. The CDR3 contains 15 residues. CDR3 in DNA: TGTGCCAGCAGCGTAGTTGGGGACAAATCCTACGAGCAGTACTTC. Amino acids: CASSVVGDKSYEQYF.

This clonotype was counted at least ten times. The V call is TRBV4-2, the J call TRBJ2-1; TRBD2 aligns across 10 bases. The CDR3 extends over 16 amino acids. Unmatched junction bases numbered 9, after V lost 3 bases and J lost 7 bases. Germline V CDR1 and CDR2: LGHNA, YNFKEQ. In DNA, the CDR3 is TGTGCCAGCAGCCAGGTATTAGCGGGGGGATTGAATGAGCAGTTCTTC. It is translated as CASSQVLAGGLNEQFF.

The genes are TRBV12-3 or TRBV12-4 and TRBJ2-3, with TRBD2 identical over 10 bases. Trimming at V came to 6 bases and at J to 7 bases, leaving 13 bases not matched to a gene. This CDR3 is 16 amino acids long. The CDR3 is CASRLGASGGHHTQYF. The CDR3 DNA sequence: TGTGCCAGCAGACTCGGGGCTAGCGGGGGCCATCATACGCAGTATTTT.

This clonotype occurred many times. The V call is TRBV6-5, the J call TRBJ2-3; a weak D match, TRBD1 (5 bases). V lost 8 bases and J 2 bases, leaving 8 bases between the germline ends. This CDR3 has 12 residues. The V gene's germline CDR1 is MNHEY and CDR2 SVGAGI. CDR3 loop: CASARDTDTQYF. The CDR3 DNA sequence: TGTGCCAGCGCCAGGGACACAGATACGCAGTATTTT.

The CDR3 bases are TGCGCCAGCAGCTCGCGGCTCTCCGGGACAGGGTCCTACGAGCAGTACTTC. It specifies CASSSRLSGTGSYEQYF. The chain joins TRBV5-1 to TRBJ2-7; 9 bases line up with TRBD1. The CDR3 contains 17 residues. Germline-derived CDR1 and CDR2 are SGHRS and YFSETQ. The junction had 11 bases not matched to a gene; V was cut back by 3 bases and J by 1 base.

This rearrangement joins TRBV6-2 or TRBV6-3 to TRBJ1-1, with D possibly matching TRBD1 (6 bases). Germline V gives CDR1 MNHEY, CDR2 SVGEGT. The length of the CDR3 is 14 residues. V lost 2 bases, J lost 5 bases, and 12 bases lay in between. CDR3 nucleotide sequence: TGTGCCAGCAGTTACGCACAGGGTGGGACTGAAGCTTTCTTT. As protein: CASSYAQGGTEAFF.

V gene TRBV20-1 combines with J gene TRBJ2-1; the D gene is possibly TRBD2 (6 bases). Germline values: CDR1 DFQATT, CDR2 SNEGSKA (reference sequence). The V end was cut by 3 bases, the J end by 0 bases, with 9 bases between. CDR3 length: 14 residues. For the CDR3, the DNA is TGCAGTGCTAGGACCGGGAGCTCCTACAATGAGCAGTTCTTC. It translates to CSARTGSSYNEQFF.

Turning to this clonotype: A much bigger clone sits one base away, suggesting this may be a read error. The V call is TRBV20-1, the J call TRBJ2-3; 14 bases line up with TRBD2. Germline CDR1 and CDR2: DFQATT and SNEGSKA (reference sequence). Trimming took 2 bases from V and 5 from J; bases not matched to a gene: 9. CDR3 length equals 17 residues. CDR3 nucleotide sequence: TGCAGTGCTAGACCGATGGGACTAGCGGGGGATCGAGATACGCAGTATTTT. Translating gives CSARPMGLAGDRDTQYF.

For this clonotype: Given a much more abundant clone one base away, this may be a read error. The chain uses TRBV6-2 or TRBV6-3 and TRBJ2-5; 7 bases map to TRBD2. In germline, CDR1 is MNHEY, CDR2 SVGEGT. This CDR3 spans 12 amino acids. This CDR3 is CASSRLGGTQCF. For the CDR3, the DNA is TGTGCCAGCAGCCGACTGGGGGGGACCCAGTGCTTC.

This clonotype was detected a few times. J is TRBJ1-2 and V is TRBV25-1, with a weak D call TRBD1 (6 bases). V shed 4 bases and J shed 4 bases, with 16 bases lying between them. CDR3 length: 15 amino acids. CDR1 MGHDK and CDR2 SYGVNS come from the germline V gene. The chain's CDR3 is CASSAEQGLSYGYTF. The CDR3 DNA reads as TGTGCCAGCAGTGCGGAACAGGGACTAAGCTATGGCTACACCTTC.

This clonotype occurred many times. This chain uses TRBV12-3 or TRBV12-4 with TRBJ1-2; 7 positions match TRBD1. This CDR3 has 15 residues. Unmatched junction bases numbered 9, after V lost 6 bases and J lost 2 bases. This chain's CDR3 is CASSRLDRLNYGYTF. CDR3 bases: TGTGCCAGCAGCAGACTGGACAGGTTAAACTATGGCTACACCTTC.